Listed here are 8 T cell receptor beta chains from one sample, sequenced in a study of radiotherapy plus CTLA-4 blockade in lung cancer. Generated by immunoSEQ multiplex PCR, the TCRdb table keeps only in-frame clones and is missing some. The table has 60,000 to 70,000 clones, roughly 85% seen once; the top ten hold roughly 10%. The input for sequencing was peripheral blood, taken from a patient treated with radiotherapy plus ipilimumab. The source is a human donor with non-small cell lung cancer who had a complete response to radiotherapy plus ipilimumab.

The chain recombines TRBV6-1 with TRBJ1-3, with 7 bases lining up with TRBD1. V gave up 7 bases and J gave up 0 bases; unmatched junction bases: 3. CDR3 length: 14 residues. The germline V gene encodes CDR1 MNHNS and CDR2 SASEGT. The CDR3 loop reads CASTGGVSGNTIYF. In DNA, the CDR3 is TGTGCCAGCACAGGGGGGGTCTCTGGAAACACCATATATTTT.

This CDR3 is CASSTGQARSNEKLFF. The CDR3 bases are TGTGCCAGCAGCACCGGACAGGCCCGGAGTAATGAAAAACTGTTTTTT. The chain employs TRBV7-2 and TRBJ1-4; 7 nucleotides agree with TRBD1. This CDR3 has 16 residues. V was pared by 5 bases and J by 4 bases, with 10 bases of the junction left unmatched. The germline V gene has CDR1 SGHTA and CDR2 FQGNSA.

The genes are TRBV9 and TRBJ2-5, with a weak D call TRBD2 (5 bases). Germline CDR1 is SGDLS and CDR2 is YYNGEE. V was shortened by 4 bases and J by 5 bases, with 15 bases between the two germline ends. CDR3 size: 14 residues. The CDR3 sequence is CASSLGVGPETQYF. The CDR3, as DNA: TGTGCCAGCAGCCTCGGGGTTGGGCCGGAGACCCAGTACTTC.

This chain connects TRBV10-1 to TRBJ1-2; TRBD1 might be the D (5 bases). This CDR3 is built from 17 residues. CDR1 WNHNN and CDR2 SYGVQD come from the germline V gene (reference sequence). V dropped 8 bases and J dropped 4 bases, with 26 bases sitting between them. Here the CDR3 reads CASPAQGSLRGIYGYTF. DNA of the CDR3: TGCGCCAGCCCCGCCCAGGGCTCTCTGAGGGGCATCTATGGCTACACCTTC.

This clone was detected a few times. The rearrangement uses TRBV7-2 and TRBJ2-5, with D perhaps TRBD1 or TRBD2 (6 bases each). Trimming removed 5 bases from V and 1 base from J, with 11 bases in between. Germline lookup yields CDR1 SGHTA and CDR2 FQGNSA. The CDR3 is 14 residues long. CDR3 in DNA: TGTGCCAGCAGCAGGGGGGCAGTCCAAGAGACCCAGTACTTC. Protein product: CASSRGAVQETQYF.

The chain has TRBV19 and TRBJ1-5; D remains unclear. The V gene lost 4 bases and the J gene lost 6 bases, with 10 bases spanning the gap. This CDR3 comprises 13 residues. CDR1 is LNHDA, CDR2 SQIVND, per germline (reference sequence). CDR3 sequence reads: CASSTGWTQPQHF. The CDR3 nucleotides read TGTGCCAGTAGTACCGGGTGGACTCAGCCCCAGCATTTT.

The gene calls are TRBV12-5 and TRBJ1-1; TRBD1 matches 9 bases. With 5 bases clipped from V and 2 bases from J, the junction kept 6 bases outside the gene matches. This CDR3 has 15 residues. The germline V gene has CDR1 LGHNT and CDR2 FRNRAP. The CDR3 coding sequence is TGTGCTAGTGGTCTTAACAGGGGGCTAAACACTGAAGCTTTCTTT. This sequence encodes CASGLNRGLNTEAFF.

The chain joins TRBV5-5 to TRBJ1-1, with unresolved D. The V and J ends lost 0 bases and 6 bases respectively, with 9 bases between them. The length of the CDR3 is 13 residues. Germline CDR1 reads SGHKS; CDR2 reads YYEKEE (reference sequence). DNA of the CDR3: TGTGCCAGCAGCTTGGACGTGTTAGCTGAAGCTTTCTTT. It yields the protein CASSLDVLAEAFF.